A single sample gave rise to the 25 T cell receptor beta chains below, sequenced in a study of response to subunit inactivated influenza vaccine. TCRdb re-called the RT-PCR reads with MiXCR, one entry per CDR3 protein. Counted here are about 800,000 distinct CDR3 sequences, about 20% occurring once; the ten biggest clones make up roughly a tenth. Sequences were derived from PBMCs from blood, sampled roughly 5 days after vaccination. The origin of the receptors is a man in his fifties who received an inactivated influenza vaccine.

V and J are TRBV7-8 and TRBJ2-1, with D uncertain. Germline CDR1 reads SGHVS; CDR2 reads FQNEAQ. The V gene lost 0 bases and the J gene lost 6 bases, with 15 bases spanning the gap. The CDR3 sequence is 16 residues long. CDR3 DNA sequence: TGTGCCAGCAGCTTAGCGGGCAGGAGAGAACCCAATGAGCAGTTCTTC. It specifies CASSLAGRREPNEQFF.

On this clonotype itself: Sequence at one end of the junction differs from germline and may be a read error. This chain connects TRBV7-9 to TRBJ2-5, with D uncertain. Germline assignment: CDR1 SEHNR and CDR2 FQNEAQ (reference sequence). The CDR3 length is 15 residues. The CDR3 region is CASSLVRGIQETQSF. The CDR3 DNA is TGTGCCAGCAGCTTAGTACGTGGGATCCAAGAGACCCAGTCCTTC.

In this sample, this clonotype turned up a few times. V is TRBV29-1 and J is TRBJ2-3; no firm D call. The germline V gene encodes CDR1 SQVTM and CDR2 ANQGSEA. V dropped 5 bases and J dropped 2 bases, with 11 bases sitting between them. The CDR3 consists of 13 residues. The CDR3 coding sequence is TGCAGCGTTAAGGCCCTAATCACAGATACGCAGTATTTT. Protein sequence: CSVKALITDTQYF.

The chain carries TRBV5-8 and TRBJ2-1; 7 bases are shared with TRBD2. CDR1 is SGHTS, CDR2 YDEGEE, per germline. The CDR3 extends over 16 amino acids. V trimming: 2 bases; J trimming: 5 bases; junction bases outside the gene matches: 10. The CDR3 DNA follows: TGTGCCAGCAGCTTAAAGTCGGGTCGGGGGGACAATGAGCAGTTCTTC. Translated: CASSLKSGRGDNEQFF.

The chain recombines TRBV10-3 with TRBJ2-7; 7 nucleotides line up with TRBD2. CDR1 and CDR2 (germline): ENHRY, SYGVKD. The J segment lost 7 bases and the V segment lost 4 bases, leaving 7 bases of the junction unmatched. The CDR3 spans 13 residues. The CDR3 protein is CAISGGKAGEQYF. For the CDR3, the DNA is TGTGCCATCAGTGGAGGGAAAGCGGGGGAGCAGTACTTC.

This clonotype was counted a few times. CDR3 DNA sequence: TGTGCCAGCAGTTACGGCAGGGAGAGGGACACTGAAGCTTTCTTT. It is translated as CASSYGRERDTEAFF. The chain carries TRBV6-5 and TRBJ1-1; the D gene is possibly TRBD1 (5 bases). The CDR3 consists of 15 residues. The V end lost 2 bases, the J end lost 3 bases, and 13 bases lay between the germline ends. The germline V gene has CDR1 MNHEY and CDR2 SVGAGI.

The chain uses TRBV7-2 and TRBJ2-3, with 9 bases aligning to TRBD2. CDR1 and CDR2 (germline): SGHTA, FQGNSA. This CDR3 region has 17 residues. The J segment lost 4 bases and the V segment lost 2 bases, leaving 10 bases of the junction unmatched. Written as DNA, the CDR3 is TGTGCCAGCAGCTTAACGCACGCGGGGGGGCCCTCAGATACGCAGTATTTT. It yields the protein CASSLTHAGGPSDTQYF.

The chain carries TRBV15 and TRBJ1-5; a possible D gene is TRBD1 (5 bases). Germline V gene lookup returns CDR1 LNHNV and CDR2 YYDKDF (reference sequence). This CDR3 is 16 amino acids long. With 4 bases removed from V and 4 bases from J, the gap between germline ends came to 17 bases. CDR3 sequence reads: CATSTVADTGNQPQHF. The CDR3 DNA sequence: TGTGCCACCAGCACGGTCGCTGACACAGGAAATCAGCCCCAGCATTTT.

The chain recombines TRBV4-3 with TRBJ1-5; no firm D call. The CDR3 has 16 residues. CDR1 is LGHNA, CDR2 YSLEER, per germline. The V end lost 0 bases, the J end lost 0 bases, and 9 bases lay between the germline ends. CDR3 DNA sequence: TGCGCCAGCAGCCAAGATCCGGGGAATAGCAATCAGCCCCAGCATTTT. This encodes CASSQDPGNSNQPQHF.

This CDR3 reads CASSAGQFQETQYF. CDR3 nucleotide sequence: TGTGCCAGCAGCGCGGGACAGTTTCAAGAGACCCAGTACTTC. This chain connects TRBV7-9 to TRBJ2-5, with D perhaps TRBD1 (7 bases). Germline V gene lookup returns CDR1 SEHNR and CDR2 FQNEAQ (reference sequence). The CDR3 spans 14 residues. V lost 5 bases, J lost 2 bases, and 12 bases lay in between.

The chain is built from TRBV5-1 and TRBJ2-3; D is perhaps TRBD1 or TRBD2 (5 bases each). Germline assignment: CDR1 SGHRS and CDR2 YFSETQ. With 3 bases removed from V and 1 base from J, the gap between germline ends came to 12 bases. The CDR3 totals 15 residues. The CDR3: CASSWGRDRTDTQYF. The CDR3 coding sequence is TGCGCCAGCAGCTGGGGACGGGACCGCACAGATACGCAGTATTTT.

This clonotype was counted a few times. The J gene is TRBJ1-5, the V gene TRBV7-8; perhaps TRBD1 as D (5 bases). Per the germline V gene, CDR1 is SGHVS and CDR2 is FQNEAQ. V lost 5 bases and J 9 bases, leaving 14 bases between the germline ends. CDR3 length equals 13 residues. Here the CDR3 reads CASSLPGGGPQHF. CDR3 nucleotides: TGTGCCAGCAGCCTCCCAGGTGGGGGGCCCCAGCATTTT.

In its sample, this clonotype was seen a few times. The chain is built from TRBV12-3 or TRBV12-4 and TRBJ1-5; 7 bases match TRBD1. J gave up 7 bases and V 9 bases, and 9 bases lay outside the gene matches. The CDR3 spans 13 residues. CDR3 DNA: TGTGCCAGTTGGGTAGGGGGCGTCCAGCCCCAGCATTTT. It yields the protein CASWVGGVQPQHF.

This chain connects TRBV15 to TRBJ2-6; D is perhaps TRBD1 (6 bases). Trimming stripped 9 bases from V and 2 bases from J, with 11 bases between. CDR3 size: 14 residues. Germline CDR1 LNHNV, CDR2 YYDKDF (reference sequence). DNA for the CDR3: TGTGCCACAAGGCCAGGGGCTGGGGCCAACGTCCTGACTTTC. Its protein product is CATRPGAGANVLTF. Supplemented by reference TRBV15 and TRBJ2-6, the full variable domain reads DAMVIQNPRYQVTQFGKPVTLSCSQTLNHNVMYWYQQKSSQAPKLLFHYYDKDFNNEADTPDNFQSRRPNTSFCFLDIRSPGLGDTAMYLCATRPGAGANVLTFGAGSRLTVL.

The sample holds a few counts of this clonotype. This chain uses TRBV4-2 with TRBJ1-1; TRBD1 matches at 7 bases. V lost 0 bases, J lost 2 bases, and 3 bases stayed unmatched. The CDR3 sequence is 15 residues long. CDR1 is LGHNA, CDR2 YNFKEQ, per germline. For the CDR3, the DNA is TGTGCCAGCAGCCAAGAGGGACAGCTTAACACTGAAGCTTTCTTT. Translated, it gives CASSQEGQLNTEAFF.

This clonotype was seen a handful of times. The DNA for the CDR3 is TGTGCCAGCAGAGGGGGTCCGGGACAGTGGGGTGGGAACTACGAGCAGTACTTC. Residues: CASRGGPGQWGGNYEQYF. V and J are TRBV7-3 and TRBJ2-7; 7 bases map to TRBD1. The germline CDR1 and CDR2 sequences are SGHTA and FQGTGA. The junction had 20 bases not matched to a gene; V was cut back by 6 bases and J by 3 bases. This CDR3 has 18 amino acids.

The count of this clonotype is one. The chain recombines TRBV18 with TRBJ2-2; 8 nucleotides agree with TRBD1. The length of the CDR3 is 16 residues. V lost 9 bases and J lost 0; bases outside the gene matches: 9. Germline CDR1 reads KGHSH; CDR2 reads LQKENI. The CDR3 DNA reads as TGTGCCAGATCAAGAGGACAGGGAACGAACACCGGGGAGCTGTTTTTT. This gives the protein CARSRGQGTNTGELFF.

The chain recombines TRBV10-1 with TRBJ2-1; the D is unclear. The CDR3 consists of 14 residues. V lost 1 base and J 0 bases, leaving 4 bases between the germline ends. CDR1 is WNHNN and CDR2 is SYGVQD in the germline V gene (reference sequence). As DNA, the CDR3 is TGCGCCAGCAGTGAGTGGAGCTCCTACAATGAGCAGTTCTTC. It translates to CASSEWSSYNEQFF.

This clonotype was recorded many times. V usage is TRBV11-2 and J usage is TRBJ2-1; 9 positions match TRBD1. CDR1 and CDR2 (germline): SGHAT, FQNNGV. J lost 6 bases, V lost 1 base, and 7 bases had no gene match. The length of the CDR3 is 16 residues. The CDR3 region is CASSLAGTGFSNEQFF. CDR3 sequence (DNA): TGTGCCAGCAGCTTAGCCGGGACAGGGTTTTCCAATGAGCAGTTCTTC. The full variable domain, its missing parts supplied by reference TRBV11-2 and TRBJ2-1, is EAGVAQSPRYKIIEKRQSVAFWCNPISGHATLYWYQQILGQGPKLLIQFQNNGVVDDSQLPKDRFSAERLKGVDSTLKIQPAKLEDSAVYLCASSLAGTGFSNEQFFGPGTRLTVL.

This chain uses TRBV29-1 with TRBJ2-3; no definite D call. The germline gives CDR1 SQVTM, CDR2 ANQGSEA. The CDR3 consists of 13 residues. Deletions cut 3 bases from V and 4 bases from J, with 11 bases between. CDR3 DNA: TGCAGCGTTGATCCCTGGAGCGCAGATACGCAGTATTTT. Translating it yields CSVDPWSADTQYF.

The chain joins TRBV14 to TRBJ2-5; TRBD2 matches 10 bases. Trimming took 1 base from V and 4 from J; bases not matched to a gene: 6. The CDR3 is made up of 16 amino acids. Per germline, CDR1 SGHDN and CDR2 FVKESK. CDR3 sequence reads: CASSQGKREGGETQYF. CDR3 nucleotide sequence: TGTGCCAGCAGCCAAGGAAAGCGGGAGGGCGGAGAGACCCAGTACTTC.

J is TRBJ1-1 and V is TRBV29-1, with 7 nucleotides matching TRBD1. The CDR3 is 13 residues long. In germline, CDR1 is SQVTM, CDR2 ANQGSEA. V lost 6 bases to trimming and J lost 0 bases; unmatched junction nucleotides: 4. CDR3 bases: TGCAGCGTCTCGGGACAGATGAACACTGAAGCTTTCTTT. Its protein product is CSVSGQMNTEAFF.

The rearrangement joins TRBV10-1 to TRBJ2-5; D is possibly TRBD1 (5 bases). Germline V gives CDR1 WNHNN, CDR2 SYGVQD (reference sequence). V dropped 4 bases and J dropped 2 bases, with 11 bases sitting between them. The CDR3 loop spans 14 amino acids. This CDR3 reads CASSVAGRQETQYF. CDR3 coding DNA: TGCGCCAGCAGTGTGGCAGGGCGACAAGAGACCCAGTACTTC.

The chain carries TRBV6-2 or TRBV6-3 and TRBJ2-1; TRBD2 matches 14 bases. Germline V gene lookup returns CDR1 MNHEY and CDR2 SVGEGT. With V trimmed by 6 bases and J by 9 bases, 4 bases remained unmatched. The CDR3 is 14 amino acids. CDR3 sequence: CASSMTSGRVEQFF. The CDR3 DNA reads TGTGCCAGCAGCATGACTAGCGGGAGGGTTGAGCAGTTCTTC.

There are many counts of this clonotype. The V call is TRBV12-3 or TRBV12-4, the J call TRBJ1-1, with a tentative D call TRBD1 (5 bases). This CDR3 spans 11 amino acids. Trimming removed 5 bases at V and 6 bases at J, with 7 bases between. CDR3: CASSPGAEAFF. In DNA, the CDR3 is TGTGCCAGCAGTCCGGGGGCTGAAGCTTTCTTT.